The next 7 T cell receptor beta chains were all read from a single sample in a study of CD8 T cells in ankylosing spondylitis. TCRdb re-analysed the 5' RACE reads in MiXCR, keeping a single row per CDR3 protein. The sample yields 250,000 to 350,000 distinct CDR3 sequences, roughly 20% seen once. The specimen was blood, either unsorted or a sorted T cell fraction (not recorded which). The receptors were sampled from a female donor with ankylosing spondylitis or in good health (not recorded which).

As DNA, the CDR3 is TGTGCCCGGAGGGGACTAGCGGGGTTAAGCTCCTACAATGAGCAGTTCTTC. Amino acid sequence: CARRGLAGLSSYNEQFF. The chain couples TRBV7-2 to TRBJ2-1, with TRBD2 matching 13 bases. This CDR3 has 17 residues. J was trimmed by 0 bases and V by 11 bases; bases with no gene match: 10. Germline CDR1 reads SGHTA; CDR2 reads FQGNSA.

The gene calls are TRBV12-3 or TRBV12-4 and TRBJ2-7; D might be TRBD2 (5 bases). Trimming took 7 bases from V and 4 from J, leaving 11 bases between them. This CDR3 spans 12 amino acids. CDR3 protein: CASTRSGYEQYF. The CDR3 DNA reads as TGTGCCAGCACTCGGTCGGGGTACGAGCAGTACTTC.

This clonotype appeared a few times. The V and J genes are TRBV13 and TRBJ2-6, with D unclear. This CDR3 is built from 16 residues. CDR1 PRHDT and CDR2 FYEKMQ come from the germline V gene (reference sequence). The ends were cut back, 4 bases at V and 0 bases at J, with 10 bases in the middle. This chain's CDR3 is CASSYPRVSGANVLTF. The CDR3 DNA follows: TGTGCCAGCAGCTATCCCCGGGTCTCTGGGGCCAACGTCCTGACTTTC. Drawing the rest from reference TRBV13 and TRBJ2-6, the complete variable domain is AAGVIQSPRHLIKEKRETATLKCYPIPRHDTVYWYQQGPGQDPQFLISFYEKMQSDKGSIPDRFSAQQFSDYHSELNMSSLELGDSALYFCASSYPRVSGANVLTFGAGSRLTVL.

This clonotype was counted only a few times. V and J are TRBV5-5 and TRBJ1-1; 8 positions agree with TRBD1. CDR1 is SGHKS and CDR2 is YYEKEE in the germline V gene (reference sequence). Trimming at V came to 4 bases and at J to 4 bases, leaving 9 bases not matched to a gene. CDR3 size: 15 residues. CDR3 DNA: TGTGCCAGCAGCATCGGGACAGGACGACCCACTGAAGCTTTCTTT. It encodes CASSIGTGRPTEAFF.

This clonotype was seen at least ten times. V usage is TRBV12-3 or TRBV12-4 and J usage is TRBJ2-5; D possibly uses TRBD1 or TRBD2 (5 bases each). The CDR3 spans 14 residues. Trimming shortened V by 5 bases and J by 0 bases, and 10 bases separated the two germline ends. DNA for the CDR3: TGTGCCAGCAGTAGGGACCAGTACCAAGAGACCCAGTACTTC. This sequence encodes CASSRDQYQETQYF.

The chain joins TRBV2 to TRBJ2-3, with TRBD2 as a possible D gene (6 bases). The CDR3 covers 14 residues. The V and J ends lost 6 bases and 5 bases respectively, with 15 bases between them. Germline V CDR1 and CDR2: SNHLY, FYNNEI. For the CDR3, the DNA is TGTGCCAGCAGCAGGGACTGGAAAGGAGATACGCAGTATTTT. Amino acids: CASSRDWKGDTQYF. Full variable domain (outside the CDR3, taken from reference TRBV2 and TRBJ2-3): EPEVTQTPSHQVTQMGQEVILRCVPISNHLYFYWYRQILGQKVEFLVSFYNNEISEKSEIFDDQFSVERPDGSNFTLKIRSTKLEDSAMYFCASSRDWKGDTQYFGPGTRLTVL.

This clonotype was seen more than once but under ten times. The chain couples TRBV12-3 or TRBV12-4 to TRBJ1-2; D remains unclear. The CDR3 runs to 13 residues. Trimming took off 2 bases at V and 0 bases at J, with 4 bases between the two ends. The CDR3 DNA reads TGTGCCAGCAGTTTAAGCCCTAACTATGGCTACACCTTC. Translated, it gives CASSLSPNYGYTF.